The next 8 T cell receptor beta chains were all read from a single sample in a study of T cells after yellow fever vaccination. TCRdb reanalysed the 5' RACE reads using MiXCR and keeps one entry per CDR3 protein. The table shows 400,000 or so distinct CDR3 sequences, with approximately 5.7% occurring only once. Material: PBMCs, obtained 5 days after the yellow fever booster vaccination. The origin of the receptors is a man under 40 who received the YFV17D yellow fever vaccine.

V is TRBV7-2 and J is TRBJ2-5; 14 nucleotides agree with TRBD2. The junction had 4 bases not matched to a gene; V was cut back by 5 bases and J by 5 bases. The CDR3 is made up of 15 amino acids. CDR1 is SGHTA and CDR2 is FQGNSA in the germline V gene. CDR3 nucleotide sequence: TGTGCCAGCAGCGGGACTAGCGGGAGTCGGGAGACCCAGTACTTC. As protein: CASSGTSGSRETQYF.

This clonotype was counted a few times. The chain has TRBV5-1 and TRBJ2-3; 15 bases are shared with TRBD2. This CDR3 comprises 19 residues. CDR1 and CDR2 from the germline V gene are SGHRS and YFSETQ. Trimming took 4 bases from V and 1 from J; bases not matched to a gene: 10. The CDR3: CASSPGLAGGLRGTDTQYF. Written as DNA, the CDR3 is TGCGCCAGCAGCCCGGGACTAGCGGGAGGCCTCCGAGGCACAGATACGCAGTATTTT.

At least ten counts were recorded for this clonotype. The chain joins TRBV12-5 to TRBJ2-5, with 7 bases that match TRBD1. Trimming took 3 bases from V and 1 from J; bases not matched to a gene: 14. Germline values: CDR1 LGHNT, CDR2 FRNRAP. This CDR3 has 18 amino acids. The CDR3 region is CASGFTTDRPNSQETQYF. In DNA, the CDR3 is TGTGCTAGTGGTTTCACCACGGACAGGCCGAATTCCCAAGAGACCCAGTACTTC.

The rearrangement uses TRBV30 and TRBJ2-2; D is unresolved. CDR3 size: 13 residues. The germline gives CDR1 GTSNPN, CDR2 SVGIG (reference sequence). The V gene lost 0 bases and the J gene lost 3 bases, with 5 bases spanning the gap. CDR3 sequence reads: CAWSVSDTGELFF. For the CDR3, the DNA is TGTGCCTGGAGTGTTTCTGACACCGGGGAGCTGTTTTTT.

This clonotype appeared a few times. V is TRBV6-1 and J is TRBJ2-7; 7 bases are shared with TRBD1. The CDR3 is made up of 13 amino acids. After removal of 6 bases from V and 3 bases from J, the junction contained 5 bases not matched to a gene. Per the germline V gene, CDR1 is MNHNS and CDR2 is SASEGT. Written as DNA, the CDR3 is TGTGCCAGCAGGAGGCAGGGGGACTACGAGCAGTACTTC. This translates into CASRRQGDYEQYF.

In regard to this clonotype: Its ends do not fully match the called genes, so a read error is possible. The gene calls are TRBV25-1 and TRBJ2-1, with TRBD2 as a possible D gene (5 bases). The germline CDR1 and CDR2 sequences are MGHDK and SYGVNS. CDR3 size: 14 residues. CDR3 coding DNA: TGTGCCAGCGGTGAACTATCCCCCGCGGGTGAGCAGTTCTTC. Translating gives CASGELSPAGEQFF.

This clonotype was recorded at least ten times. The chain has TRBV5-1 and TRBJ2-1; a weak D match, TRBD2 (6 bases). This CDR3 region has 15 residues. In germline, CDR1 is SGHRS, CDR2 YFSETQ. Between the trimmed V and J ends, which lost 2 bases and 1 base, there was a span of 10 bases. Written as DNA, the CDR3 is TGCGCCAGCAGCTTTTACGGGAGATCCTACAATGAGCAGTTCTTC. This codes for CASSFYGRSYNEQFF. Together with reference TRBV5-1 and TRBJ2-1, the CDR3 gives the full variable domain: KAGVTQTPRYLIKTRGQQVTLSCSPISGHRSVSWYQQTPGQGLQFLFEYFSETQRNKGNFPGRFSGRQFSNSRSEMNVSTLELGDSALYLCASSFYGRSYNEQFFGPGTRLTVL.

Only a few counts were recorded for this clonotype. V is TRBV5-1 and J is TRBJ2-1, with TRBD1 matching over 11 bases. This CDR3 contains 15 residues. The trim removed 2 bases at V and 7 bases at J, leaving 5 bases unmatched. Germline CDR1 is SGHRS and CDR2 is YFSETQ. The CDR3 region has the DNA TGCGCCAGCAGCTTTGGACAGGGGGCGCGAAATGAGCAGTTCTTC. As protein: CASSFGQGARNEQFF.